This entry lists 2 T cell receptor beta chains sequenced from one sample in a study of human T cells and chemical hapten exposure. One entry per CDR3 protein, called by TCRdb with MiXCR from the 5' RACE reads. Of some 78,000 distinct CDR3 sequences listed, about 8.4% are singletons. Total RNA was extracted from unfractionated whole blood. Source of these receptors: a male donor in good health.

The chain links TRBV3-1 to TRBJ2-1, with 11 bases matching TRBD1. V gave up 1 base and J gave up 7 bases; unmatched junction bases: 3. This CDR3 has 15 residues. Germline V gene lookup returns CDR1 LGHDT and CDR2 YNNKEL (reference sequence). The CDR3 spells CASSQGGTGGNEQFF. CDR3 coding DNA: TGTGCCAGCAGCCAAGGCGGGACAGGGGGTAATGAGCAGTTCTTC.

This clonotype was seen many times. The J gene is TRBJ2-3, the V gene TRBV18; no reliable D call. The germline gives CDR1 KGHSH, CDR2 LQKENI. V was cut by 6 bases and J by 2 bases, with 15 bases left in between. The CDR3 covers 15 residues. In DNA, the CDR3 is TGTGCCAGCTCCCTCGAGTACACCGACACAGATACGCAGTATTTT. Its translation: CASSLEYTDTDTQYF.